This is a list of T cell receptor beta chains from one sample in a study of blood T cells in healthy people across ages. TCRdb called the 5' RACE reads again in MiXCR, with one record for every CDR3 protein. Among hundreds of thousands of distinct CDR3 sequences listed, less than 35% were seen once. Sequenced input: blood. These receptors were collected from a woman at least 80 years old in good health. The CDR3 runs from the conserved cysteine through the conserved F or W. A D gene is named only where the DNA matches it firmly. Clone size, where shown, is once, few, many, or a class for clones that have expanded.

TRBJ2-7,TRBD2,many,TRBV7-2,CASSSRRGGHYEQYF,TGTGCCAGCAGCTCTCGTCGGGGGGGCCACTACGAGCAGTACTTC
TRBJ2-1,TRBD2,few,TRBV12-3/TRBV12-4,CASSWAGGRGEQFF,TGTGCCAGTAGTTGGGCGGGGGGGCGAGGTGAGCAGTTCTTC
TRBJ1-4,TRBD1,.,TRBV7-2,CASSPGQGEGATNEKLFF,TGTGCCAGCAGCCCGGGACAGGGTGAGGGGGCAACTAATGAAAAACTGTTTTTT
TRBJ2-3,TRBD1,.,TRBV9,CASSVGPGQGTDTQYF,TGTGCCAGCAGCGTCGGCCCGGGACAGGGCACAGATACGCAGTATTTT
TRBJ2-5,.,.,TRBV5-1,CASSLERPDQAQETQYF,TGCGCCAGCAGCTTGGAAAGGCCAGATCAAGCCCAAGAGACCCAGTACTTC
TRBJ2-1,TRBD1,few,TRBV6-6,CASIIRSGDRAYNEQFF,TGTGCCAGCATTATTAGATCCGGGGACAGAGCCTACAATGAGCAGTTCTTC
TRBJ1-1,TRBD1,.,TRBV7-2,CASSWGRGRTEAFF,TGTGCCAGCAGCTGGGGGAGGGGGCGGACTGAAGCTTTCTTT
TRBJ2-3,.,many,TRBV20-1,CSARDRRTTGGGTDTQYF,TGCAGTGCTAGAGATAGACGGACTACCGGGGGCGGCACAGATACGCAGTATTTT
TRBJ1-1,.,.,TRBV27,CASSGTRGVTEAFF,TGTGCCAGCAGTGGAACCAGGGGAGTCACTGAAGCTTTCTTT
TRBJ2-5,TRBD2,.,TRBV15,CATSRVGGEETQYF,TGTGCCACCAGCAGAGTTGGGGGGGAAGAGACCCAGTACTTC
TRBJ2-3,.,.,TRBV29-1,CSVVEARGADTQYF,TGCAGCGTCGTTGAAGCCCGCGGGGCAGATACGCAGTATTTT
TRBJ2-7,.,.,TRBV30,CAWRKGTRTHYEQYF,TGTGCCTGGAGGAAAGGGACGCGTACCCATTACGAGCAGTACTTC
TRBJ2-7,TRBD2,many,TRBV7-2,CASSPMSGGYEQYF,TGTGCCAGCAGCCCCATGAGCGGGGGATACGAGCAGTACTTC
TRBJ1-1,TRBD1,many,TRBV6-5,CASSYFDRGGEAFF,TGTGCCAGCAGTTACTTCGACAGGGGCGGTGAAGCTTTCTTT
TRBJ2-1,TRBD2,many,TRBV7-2,CASSSRRGGWSYNEQFF,TGTGCCAGCAGCTCCCGACGGGGGGGCTGGTCCTACAATGAGCAGTTCTTC
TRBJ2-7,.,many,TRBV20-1,CSATRTRGYEQYF,TGCAGTGCTACTAGGACCCGCGGCTACGAGCAGTACTTC
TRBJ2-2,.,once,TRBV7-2,CASSITGLGLVANTGELFF,TGTGCCAGCAGCATTACCGGTTTGGGGTTAGTCGCGAACACCGGGGAGCTGTTTTTT
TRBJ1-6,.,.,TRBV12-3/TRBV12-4,CASAQGGSPLHF,TGTGCCAGCGCACAGGGTGGTTCACCCCTCCACTTT
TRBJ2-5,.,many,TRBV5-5,CASRRDQGQGQETQYF,TGTGCCAGCAGAAGGGACCAGGGCCAAGGGCAAGAGACCCAGTACTTC
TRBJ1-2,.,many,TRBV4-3,CASSQEWIFGGYGYTF,TGCGCCAGCAGCCAAGAATGGATATTCGGGGGCTATGGCTACACCTTC
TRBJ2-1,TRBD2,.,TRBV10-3,CAINSGVSYNEQFF,TGTGCCATCAACAGCGGGGTCTCCTACAATGAGCAGTTCTTC
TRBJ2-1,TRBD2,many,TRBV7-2,CASTLSTTSKQFF,TGTGCCAGCACCCTATCAACGACTAGCAAGCAGTTCTTC
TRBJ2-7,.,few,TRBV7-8,CASSRGTVGYEQYF,TGTGCCAGCAGCCGGGGGACAGTAGGATACGAGCAGTACTTC
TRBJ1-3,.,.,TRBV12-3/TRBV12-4,CASSFRSGNTVYF,TGTGCCAGCAGTTTTCGCTCTGGAAACACCGTATATTTT